Sequencing of this T cell receptor (beta chain) was carried out in a study of graft-versus-host responses after intestinal transplantation (dated by TCRdb to about 2021). Concerning the study at large: The transplants that recipients received were multivisceral, liver-intestinal, or isolated intestinal. All recipients received anti-thymocyte globulin induction followed by maintenance tacrolimus and steroids for about three years. Graft-versus-host and host-versus-graft alloreactive T cell clones were tracked in the graft, circulation and bone marrow after intestinal transplantation using bulk TCR-beta CDR3 sequencing. To identify alloreactive clones, pre-transplant mixed lymphocyte reaction products were sequenced and compared with unstimulated pre-transplant donor and recipient T cells. Of the roughly 24 intestinal transplant recipients enrolled in the cohort, one of whom was a retransplant, 3 patients without pretransplant specimens were excluded. Donor T cell macrochimerism was defined as a peak of at least 4% donor T cells among recipient peripheral blood mononuclear cells. Samples from three later patients were sequenced in-house on an Illumina MiSeq with MiXCR processing rather than by the commercial service. Overall results and qualifications from the work: The relatively low number and heterogeneity of intestinal transplant patients limited the conclusions. Early after transplant, peak levels of circulating GvH clones were associated with declines in HvG clones. High GvH to HvG T cell clonal ratios were observed in the allografts of patients with donor T cell macrochimerism. GvH clones were found in recipient bone marrow, and some of the GvH clones appeared earlier in ileal mucosa or blood, which is consistent with an intestinal mucosal origin.

The time point label, as the study defines it: cells obtained before transplantation from donor or recipient. CD3+CD4+ and CD3+CD8+ populations were FACS-sorted from unstimulated pre-transplant donor and recipient cells taken from spleen or lymph nodes. In regard to this clone: This clone's antigen is unknown. Per-base qualities were not stored, and no clone one base away is much larger.

Spanning cysteine to phenylalanine, the CDR3 consists of 14 amino acids. Kept here is only the CDR3 DNA, which spans 42 bases and is read in frame from base 1. The germline V gene (reference sequence) provides CDR1 GTSNPN and CDR2 SVGIG. At the junction V is shortened by 2 bases and J by 3 bases; bases outside the gene matches: 4. Libraries came from the immunoSEQ multiplex PCR assay. In most patients, genomic DNA was isolated using the Qiagen DNeasy Blood and Tissue Kit and sent frozen to Adaptive Biotechnologies for TCR sequencing. For most patients, high-throughput TCR-beta CDR3 sequencing of genomic DNA was performed by Adaptive Biotechnologies. For the original study's pipeline: Adaptive's ImmunoSEQ software was the source of the TCR sequencing data for 18 patients, while three other patients were processed with MiXCR and VDJtools. CD4 versus CD8 sorting errors were corrected by removing sequences found in both subsets at a frequency ratio below 5:1. CDR3 nucleotide sequences shared between donor and recipient were removed because their origin could not be assigned. To count as alloreactive, a clone needed at least 2-fold expansion over unstimulated cells and a minimum CFSE-low frequency of 0.002% (template counts) or 0.001% (read counts). Mappable clones were those detected in sequenced pre-transplant spleen, lymph node, or MLR CFSE-low populations of the donor or recipient. Cumulative frequency of alloreactive clones was calculated as a percentage of all sequences weighted by copy number. TCRdb carries this immuneACCESS record with in-frame sequences only. Its versions omit some clonotypes, under half of them owing to an unresolved V gene in the studies checked, with the rest unexplained. The V and J calls and clone size were taken over from that table, and D and trimming were inferred from the DNA. This sample lists approximately 89,000 clones; roughly 90% were detected once. The leading ten clones occupy around 0.17% of the sample.

The sample in question was unstimulated CD4+ T cells sorted from spleen or lymph node cells, obtained before intestinal transplant. The receptor was derived from a human donor who received an intestinal transplant. The V and J segments used are TRBV30 and TRBJ2-1, with 7 middle bases fitting TRBD2. In nucleotides, the sequence is TGTGCCTGGAGTTTTGGGGGGGGCTACAATGAGCAGTTCTTC. This codes for CAWSFGGGYNEQFF.